The 6 T cell receptor beta chains below were found in one sample sequenced in a study of blood T cell repertoires in COVID-19. Some clones are missing from TCRdb's copy, which holds only in-frame ones; the method was immunoSEQ multiplex PCR. The sample includes approximately 90,000 clones, 78% of them seen just once. The sequenced sample consisted of peripheral blood. These receptor sequences come from a man between 65 and 85 years old with COVID-19, enrolled during active disease.

J is TRBJ2-7 and V is TRBV9; TRBD1 matches 11 bases. The CDR3 totals 15 residues. The ends lost 4 bases at V and 0 bases at J; junction bases unmatched: 3. Looked up from germline, CDR1 is SGDLS and CDR2 is YYNGEE. The CDR3 region is CASSRGQGDSYEQYF. The CDR3 DNA reads TGTGCCAGCAGCAGGGGACAGGGGGACTCCTACGAGCAGTACTTC.

This rearrangement joins TRBV12-3 or TRBV12-4 to TRBJ1-6; D perhaps matches TRBD1 (5 bases). The V and J ends lost 5 bases and 10 bases respectively, with 12 bases between them. This CDR3 comprises 13 residues. The CDR3 reads CASSAGGASPLHF. CDR3 DNA sequence: TGTGCCAGCAGTGCCGGGGGAGCCTCACCCCTCCACTTT.

This chain uses TRBV5-1 with TRBJ1-4; D gene uncertain. The germline gives CDR1 SGHRS, CDR2 YFSETQ. Trimming shortened V by 0 bases and J by 4 bases, and 10 bases separated the two germline ends. The CDR3 totals 15 residues. CDR3 loop: CASSLDGRGNEKLFF. For the CDR3, the DNA is TGCGCCAGCAGCTTGGACGGGAGAGGTAATGAAAAACTGTTTTTT.

This clone was recorded only once. The chain has TRBV5-1 and TRBJ2-3, with TRBD1 matching 7 bases. Germline CDR1 SGHRS, CDR2 YFSETQ. CDR3 length: 14 residues. With V trimmed by 0 bases and J by 5 bases, 3 bases remained unmatched. The CDR3 loop is CASSLGQGKDTQYF. The CDR3 nucleotides read TGCGCCAGCAGCTTGGGACAGGGAAAAGATACGCAGTATTTT.

The V and J genes are TRBV7-3 and TRBJ2-2, with D hard to call. V was pared by 6 bases and J by 1 base, with 9 bases between. This CDR3 is built from 14 residues. CDR1 and CDR2 (germline): SGHTA, FQGTGA. The CDR3 nucleotides read TGTGCCAGCAGATCCCGAGGGAACACCGGGGAGCTGTTTTTT. It translates to CASRSRGNTGELFF.

The chain uses TRBV7-3 and TRBJ1-1, with a weak D call TRBD1 (5 bases). The CDR3 length is 13 residues. V gave up 2 bases and J gave up 3 bases, with 7 bases separating them. CDR1 SGHTA and CDR2 FQGTGA come from the germline V gene. The DNA of the CDR3 is TGTGCCAGCAGCTTAGCAGGGTACACTGAAGCTTTCTTT. This gives the protein CASSLAGYTEAFF.